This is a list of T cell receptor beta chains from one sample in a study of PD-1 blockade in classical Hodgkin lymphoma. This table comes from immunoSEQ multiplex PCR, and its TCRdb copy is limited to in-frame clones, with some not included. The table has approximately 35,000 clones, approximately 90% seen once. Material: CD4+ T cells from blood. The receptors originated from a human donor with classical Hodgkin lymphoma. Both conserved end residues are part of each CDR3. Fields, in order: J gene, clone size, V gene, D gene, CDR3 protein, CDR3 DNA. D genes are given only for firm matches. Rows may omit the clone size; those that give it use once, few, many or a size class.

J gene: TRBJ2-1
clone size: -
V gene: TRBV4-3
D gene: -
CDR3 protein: CASSQALGFRPYNEQFF
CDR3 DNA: TGCGCCAGCAGCCAAGCCCTTGGTTTTCGGCCCTACAATGAGCAGTTCTTC

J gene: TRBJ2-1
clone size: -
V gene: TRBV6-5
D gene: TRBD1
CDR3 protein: CASSRDRGGNEQFF
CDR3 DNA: TGTGCCAGCAGCCGAGACAGGGGCGGTAATGAGCAGTTCTTC

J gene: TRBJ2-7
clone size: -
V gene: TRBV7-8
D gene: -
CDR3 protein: CASMRSGRSSYEQYF
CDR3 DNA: TGTGCCAGCATGAGATCAGGGAGGAGCTCCTACGAGCAGTACTTC

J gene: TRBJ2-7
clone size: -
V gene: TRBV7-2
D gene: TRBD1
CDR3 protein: CASSLRQGSGEQYF
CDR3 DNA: TGTGCCAGCAGCCTAAGACAGGGATCTGGCGAGCAGTACTTC

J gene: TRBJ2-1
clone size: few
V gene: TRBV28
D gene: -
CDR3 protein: CASSSQGLRQFF
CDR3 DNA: TGTGCCAGCAGTTCACAGGGTTTACGGCAGTTCTTC

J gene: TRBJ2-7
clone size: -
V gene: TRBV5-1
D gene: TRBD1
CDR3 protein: CASSAGTGSIYEQYF
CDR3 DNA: TGCGCCAGCAGCGCAGGGACAGGGTCAATCTACGAGCAGTACTTC

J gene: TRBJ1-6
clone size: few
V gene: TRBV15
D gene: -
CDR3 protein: CATRGMEYSPLHF
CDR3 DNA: TGTGCCACCAGGGGGATGGAGTATTCACCCCTCCACTTT

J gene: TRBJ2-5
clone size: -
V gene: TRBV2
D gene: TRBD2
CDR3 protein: CASRTSGRHETQYF
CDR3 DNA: TGTGCCAGCCGGACTAGCGGGCGCCACGAGACCCAGTACTTC

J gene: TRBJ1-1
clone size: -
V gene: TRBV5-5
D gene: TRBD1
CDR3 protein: CASSRGTGQGATEAFF
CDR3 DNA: TGTGCCAGCAGCCGGGGGACCGGACAGGGGGCGACTGAAGCTTTCTTT

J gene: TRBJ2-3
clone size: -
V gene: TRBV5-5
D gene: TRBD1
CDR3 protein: CASSSVGDRGDTQYF
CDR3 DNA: TGTGCCAGCAGCTCTGTCGGGGACAGGGGGGATACGCAGTATTTT

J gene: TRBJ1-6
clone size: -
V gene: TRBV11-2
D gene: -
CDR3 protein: CASSAGGHKSSYNSPLHF
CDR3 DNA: TGTGCCAGCAGCGCCGGGGGCCACAAAAGCTCCTATAATTCACCCCTCCACTTT

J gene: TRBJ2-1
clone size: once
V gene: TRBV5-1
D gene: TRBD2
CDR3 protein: CASTPGVAGSYNEQFF
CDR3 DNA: TGCGCCAGCACGCCGGGGGTAGCGGGATCGTACAATGAGCAGTTCTTC

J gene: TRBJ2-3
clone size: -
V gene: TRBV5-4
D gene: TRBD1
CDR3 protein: CASSWGQGDTQYF
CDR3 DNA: TGTGCCAGCAGCTGGGGACAGGGCGATACGCAGTATTTT

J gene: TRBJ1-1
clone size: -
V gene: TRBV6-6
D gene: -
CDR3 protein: CASSYMWGSDTEAFF
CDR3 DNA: TGTGCCAGCAGTTACATGTGGGGAAGTGACACTGAAGCTTTCTTT

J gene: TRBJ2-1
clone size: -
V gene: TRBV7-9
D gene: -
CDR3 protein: CASSLGLRGRIDEQFF
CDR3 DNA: TGTGCCAGCAGCTTGGGGTTACGGGGCCGGATAGATGAGCAGTTCTTC

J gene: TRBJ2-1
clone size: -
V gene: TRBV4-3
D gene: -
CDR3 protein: CASSQAKGFEQFF
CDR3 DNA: TGCGCCAGCAGCCAAGCGAAGGGGTTTGAGCAGTTCTTC

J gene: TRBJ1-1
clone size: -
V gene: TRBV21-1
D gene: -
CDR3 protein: CASSSPPNRVVTEAFF
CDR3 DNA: TGTGCCAGCAGCTCCCCGCCGAACAGGGTGGTGACTGAAGCTTTCTTT

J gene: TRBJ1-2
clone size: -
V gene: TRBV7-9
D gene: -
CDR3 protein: CASSLEGRGGYTF
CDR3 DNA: TGTGCCAGCAGCTTAGAGGGCAGGGGAGGCTACACCTTC

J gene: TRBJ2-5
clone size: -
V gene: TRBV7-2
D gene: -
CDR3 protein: CASSRPGEEETQYF
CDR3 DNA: TGTGCCAGCAGCCGCCCAGGGGAGGAAGAGACCCAGTACTTC

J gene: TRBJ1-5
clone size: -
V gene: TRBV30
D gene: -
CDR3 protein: CAWSPLGSGGSNQPQHF
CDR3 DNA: TGTGCCTGGAGTCCTCTTGGGTCGGGCGGGAGCAATCAGCCCCAGCATTTT

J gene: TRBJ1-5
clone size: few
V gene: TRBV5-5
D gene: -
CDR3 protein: CASSYQGLVDQPQHF
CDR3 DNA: TGTGCCAGCAGCTACCAGGGCCTTGTTGATCAGCCCCAGCATTTT

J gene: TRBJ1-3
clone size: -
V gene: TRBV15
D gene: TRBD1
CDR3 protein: CATSRLQGATGNTIYF
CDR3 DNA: TGTGCCACCAGCAGGTTACAGGGGGCGACTGGAAACACCATATATTTT

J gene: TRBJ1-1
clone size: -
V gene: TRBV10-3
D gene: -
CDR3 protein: CAISEGTEAFF
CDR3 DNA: TGTGCCATCAGTGAAGGGACTGAAGCTTTCTTT

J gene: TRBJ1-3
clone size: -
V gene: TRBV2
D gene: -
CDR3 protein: CASSDLGNSGNTIYF
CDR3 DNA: TGTGCCAGCAGTGACCTGGGCAATTCTGGAAACACCATATATTTT

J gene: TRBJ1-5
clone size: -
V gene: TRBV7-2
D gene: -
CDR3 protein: CASSLGGTSQSQHF
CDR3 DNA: TGTGCCAGCAGCTTAGGTGGGACCTCCCAGTCCCAGCATTTT

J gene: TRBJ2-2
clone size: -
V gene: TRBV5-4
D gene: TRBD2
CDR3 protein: CASSTGRTSGANTGELFF
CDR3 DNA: TGTGCCAGCAGCACAGGTCGGACTAGCGGAGCGAACACCGGGGAGCTGTTTTTT

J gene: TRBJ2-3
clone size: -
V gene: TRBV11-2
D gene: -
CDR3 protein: CASTPAMVVAQYF
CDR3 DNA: TGTGCCAGCACCCCCGCCATGGTGGTGGCGCAGTATTTT

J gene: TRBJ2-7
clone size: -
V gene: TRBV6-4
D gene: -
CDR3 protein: CAWTGGVSYEQYF
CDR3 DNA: TGTGCCTGGACGGGCGGCGTCTCCTACGAGCAGTACTTC

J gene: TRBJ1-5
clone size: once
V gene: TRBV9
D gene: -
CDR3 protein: CASSMDSQDPQHF
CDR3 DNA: TGTGCCAGCAGCATGGACAGCCAAGATCCCCAGCATTTT

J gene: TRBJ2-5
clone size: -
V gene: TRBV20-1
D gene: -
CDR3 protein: CSARRETQYF
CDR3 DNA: TGCAGTGCCCGGCGGGAGACCCAGTACTTC

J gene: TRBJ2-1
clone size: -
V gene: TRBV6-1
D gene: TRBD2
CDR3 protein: CASSGGVAGVRGEQFF
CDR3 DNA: TGTGCCAGCAGTGGGGGTGTAGCGGGAGTACGTGGTGAGCAGTTCTTC

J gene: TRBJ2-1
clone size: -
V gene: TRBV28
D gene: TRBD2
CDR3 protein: CASSRTSGKNEQFF
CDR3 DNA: TGTGCCAGCAGCCGGACTAGCGGGAAAAATGAGCAGTTCTTC

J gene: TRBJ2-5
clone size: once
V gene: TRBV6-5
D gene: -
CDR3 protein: CASSYSNQGSETQYF
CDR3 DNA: TGTGCCAGCAGTTACTCGAACCAGGGATCGGAGACCCAGTACTTC

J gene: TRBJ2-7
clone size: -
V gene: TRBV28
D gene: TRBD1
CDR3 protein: CASSLWTGMGVYEQYF
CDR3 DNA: TGTGCCAGCAGTTTATGGACAGGGATGGGGGTCTACGAGCAGTACTTC

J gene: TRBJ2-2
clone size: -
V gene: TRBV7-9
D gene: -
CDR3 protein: CASSGPVANTGELFF
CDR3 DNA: TGTGCCAGCAGCGGGCCGGTCGCGAACACCGGGGAGCTGTTTTTT

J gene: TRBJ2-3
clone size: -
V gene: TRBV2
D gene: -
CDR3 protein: CASSDGVGGDKQYF
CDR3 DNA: TGTGCCAGCAGTGACGGCGTCGGGGGTGATAAGCAGTATTTT